This TCR beta chain appears in the sequencing data of a study of blood T cells in healthy people across ages. Roughly 10 milliliters of peripheral blood were drawn from each donor into EDTA-treated tubes. This clonotype was seen repeatedly, ten times or more. A second PCR of roughly 7 to 11 cycles used a sample-barcoded 5' primer and a J-beta primer mix. Paired-end reads containing CDR3 totaled no fewer than 2.5 million for each sample. TCRdb re-called the 5' RACE reads with MiXCR, one entry per CDR3 protein. Altogether 1.8 million or so distinct CDR3 sequences are present, about two fifths being singletons, with the ten largest covering more than 20%. The material sequenced was blood. The receptor was isolated from a human donor in good health.

CDR3 loop: CASSPRNRDRGPSDTYEQYF. The DNA for the CDR3 is TGTGCCAGCAGTCCTCGAAACCGGGACAGGGGCCCCAGTGACACCTACGAGCAGTACTTC. The chain is built from TRBV12-3 or TRBV12-4 and TRBJ2-7; 10 bases line up with TRBD1. V dropped 5 bases and J dropped 2; count of bases not matched to a gene: 21. CDR3 length equals 20 residues.